This T cell receptor beta chain was identified in a study of blood T cell repertoires in COVID-19. About the study: The United States, Italy and Spain supplied acute and convalescent COVID-19 samples. PBMCs, B-cell-depleted T cells, or T cells provided the cDNA or gDNA that made up the material.

Original methodology: It was from reference gene primer amplification that nucleated cell counts were estimated. Libraries were prepared by immunoSEQ multiplex PCR; TCRdb keeps only in-frame clonotypes and omits some of them. From that table come the V and J calls and clone size; the DNA was used to work out D and trimming. The sample consists of about 340,000 clones, more than 70% of them appearing once. Germline-derived CDR1 and CDR2 are SEHNR and FQNEAQ (reference sequence). CDR3 size: 14 residues. The V end lost 2 bases, the J end lost 6 bases, and 14 bases lay between the germline ends. This clone was counted a single time.

Sequenced sample: peripheral blood. The V call is TRBV7-9, the J call TRBJ2-7; tentatively, D is TRBD2 (6 bases). The sequence was collected from a young man with active or convalescent COVID-19. DNA of the CDR3: TGTGCCAGCAGCTTATTCAGGGAGGTCGGCGAGCAGTACTTC. It is translated as CASSLFREVGEQYF.